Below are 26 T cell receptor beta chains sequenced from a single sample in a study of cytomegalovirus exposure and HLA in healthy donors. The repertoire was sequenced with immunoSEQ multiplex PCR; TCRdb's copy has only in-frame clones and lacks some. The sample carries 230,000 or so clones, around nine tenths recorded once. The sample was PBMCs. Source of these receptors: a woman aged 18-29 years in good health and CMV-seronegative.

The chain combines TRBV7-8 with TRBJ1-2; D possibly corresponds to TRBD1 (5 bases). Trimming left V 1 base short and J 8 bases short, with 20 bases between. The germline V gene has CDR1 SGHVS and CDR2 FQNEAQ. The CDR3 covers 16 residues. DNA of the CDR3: TGTGCCAGCAGCTTAGAAGGGCCTCTTGACAGCAGCGGCTACACCTTC. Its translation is CASSLEGPLDSSGYTF.

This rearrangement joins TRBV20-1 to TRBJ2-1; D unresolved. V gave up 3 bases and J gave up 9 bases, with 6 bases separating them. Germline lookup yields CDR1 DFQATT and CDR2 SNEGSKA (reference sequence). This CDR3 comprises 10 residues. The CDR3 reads CSASEVEQFF. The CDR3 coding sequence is TGCAGTGCTAGTGAGGTTGAGCAGTTCTTC.

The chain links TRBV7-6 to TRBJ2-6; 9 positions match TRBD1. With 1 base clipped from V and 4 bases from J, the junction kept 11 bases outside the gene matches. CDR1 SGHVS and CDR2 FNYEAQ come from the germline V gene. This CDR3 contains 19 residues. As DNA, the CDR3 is TGTGCCAGCAGCTTAGGGGGTAACAGGGGGCCTTCCGGGGCCAACGTCCTGACTTTC. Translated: CASSLGGNRGPSGANVLTF.

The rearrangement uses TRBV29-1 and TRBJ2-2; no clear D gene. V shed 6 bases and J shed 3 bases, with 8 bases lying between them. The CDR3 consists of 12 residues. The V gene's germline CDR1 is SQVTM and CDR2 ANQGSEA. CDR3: CSVLGDTGELFF. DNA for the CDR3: TGCAGCGTCCTAGGAGACACCGGGGAGCTGTTTTTT.

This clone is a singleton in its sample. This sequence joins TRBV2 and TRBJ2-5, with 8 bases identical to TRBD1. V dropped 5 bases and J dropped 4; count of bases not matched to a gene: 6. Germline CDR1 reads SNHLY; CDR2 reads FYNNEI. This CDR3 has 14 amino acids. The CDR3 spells CASSSTGVRETQYF. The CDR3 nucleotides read TGTGCCAGCAGTTCGACAGGGGTTAGAGAGACCCAGTACTTC.

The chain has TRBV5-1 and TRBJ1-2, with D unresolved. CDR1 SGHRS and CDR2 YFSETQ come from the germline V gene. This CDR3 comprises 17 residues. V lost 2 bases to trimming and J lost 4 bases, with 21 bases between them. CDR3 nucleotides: TGCGCCAGCAGCTTTGATAGCCGGAGAACCGTGGGCTATGGCTACACCTTC. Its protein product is CASSFDSRRTVGYGYTF.

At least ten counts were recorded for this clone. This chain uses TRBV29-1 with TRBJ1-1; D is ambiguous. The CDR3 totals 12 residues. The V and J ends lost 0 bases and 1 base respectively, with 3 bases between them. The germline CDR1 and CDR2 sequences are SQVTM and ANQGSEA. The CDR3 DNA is TGCAGCGTTGAAGACAGGAACACTGAAGCTTTCTTT. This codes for CSVEDRNTEAFF.

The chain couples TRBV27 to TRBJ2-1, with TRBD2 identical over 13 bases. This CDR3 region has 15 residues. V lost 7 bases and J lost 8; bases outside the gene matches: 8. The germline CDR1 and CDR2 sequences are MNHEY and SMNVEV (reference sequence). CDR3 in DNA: TGTGCCAGCATTCGGACTAGCGGGAGTTACCATGAGCAGTTCTTC. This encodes CASIRTSGSYHEQFF.

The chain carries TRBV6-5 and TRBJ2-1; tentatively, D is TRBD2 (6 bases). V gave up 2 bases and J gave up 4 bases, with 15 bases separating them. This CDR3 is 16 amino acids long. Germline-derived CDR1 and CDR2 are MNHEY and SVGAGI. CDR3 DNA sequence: TGTGCCAGCAGTTACAGTGGAGGGGCCCTTTACAATGAGCAGTTCTTC. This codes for CASSYSGGALYNEQFF.

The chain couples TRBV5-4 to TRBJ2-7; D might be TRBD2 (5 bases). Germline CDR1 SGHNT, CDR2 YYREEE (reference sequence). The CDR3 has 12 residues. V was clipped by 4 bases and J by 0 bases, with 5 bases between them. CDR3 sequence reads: CASSRDSYEQYF. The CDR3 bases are TGTGCCAGCAGCCGGGACTCCTACGAGCAGTACTTC.

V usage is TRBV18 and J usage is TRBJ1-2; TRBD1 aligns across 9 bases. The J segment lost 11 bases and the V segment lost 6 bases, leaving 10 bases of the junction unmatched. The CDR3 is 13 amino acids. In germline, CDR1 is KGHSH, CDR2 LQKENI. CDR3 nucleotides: TGTGCCAGCTCCCGGGACAGGGCTTCGGGATACACCTTC. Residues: CASSRDRASGYTF. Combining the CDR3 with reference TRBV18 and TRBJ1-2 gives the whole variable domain NAGVMQNPRHLVRRRGQEARLRCSPMKGHSHVYWYRQLPEEGLKFMVYLQKENIIDESGMPKERFSAEFPKEGPSILRIQQVVRGDSAAYFCASSRDRASGYTFGSGTRLTVV.

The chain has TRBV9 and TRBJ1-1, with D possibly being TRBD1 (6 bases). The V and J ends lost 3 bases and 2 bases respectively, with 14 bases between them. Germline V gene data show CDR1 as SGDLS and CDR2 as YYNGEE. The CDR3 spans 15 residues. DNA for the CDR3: TGTGCCAGCAGCGCCGGAGGACAGCCCAACACTGAAGCTTTCTTT. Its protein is CASSAGGQPNTEAFF.

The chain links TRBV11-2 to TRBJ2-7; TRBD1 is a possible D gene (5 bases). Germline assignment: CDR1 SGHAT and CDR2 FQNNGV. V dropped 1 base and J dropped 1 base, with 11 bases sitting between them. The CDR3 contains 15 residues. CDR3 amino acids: CASSLVSGPSYEQYF. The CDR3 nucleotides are TGTGCCAGCAGCTTAGTTTCAGGGCCTTCCTACGAGCAGTACTTC.

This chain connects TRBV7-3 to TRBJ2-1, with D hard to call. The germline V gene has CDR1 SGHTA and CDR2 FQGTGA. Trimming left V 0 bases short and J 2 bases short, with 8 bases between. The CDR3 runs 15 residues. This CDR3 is CASSLTSTPYNEQFF. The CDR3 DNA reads TGTGCCAGCAGCTTAACTAGCACCCCCTACAATGAGCAGTTCTTC.

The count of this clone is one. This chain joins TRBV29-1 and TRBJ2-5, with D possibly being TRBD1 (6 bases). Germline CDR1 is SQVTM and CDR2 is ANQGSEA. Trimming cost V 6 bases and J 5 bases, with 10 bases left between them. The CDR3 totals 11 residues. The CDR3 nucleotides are TGCAGCGTGACAGGATTGGAGACCCAGTACTTC. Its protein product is CSVTGLETQYF.

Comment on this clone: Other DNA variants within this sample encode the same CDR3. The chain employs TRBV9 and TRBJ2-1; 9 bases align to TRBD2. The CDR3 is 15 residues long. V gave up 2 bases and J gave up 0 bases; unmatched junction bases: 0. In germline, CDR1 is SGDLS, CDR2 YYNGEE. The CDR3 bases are TGTGCCAGCAGCGTTAGCGGGAGCTCCTACAATGAGCAGTTCTTC. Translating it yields CASSVSGSSYNEQFF.

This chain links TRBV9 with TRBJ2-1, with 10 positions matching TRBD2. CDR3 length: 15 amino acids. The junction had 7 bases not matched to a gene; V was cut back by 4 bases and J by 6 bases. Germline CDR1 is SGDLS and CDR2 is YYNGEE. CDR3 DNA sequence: TGTGCCAGCAGCTCAGATCAGCGGGAGGGCAATGAGCAGTTCTTC. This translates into CASSSDQREGNEQFF. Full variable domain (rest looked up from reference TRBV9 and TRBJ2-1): DSGVTQTPKHLITATGQRVTLRCSPRSGDLSVYWYQQSLDQGLQFLIQYYNGEERAKGNILERFSAQQFPDLHSELNLSSLELGDSALYFCASSSDQREGNEQFFGPGTRLTVL.

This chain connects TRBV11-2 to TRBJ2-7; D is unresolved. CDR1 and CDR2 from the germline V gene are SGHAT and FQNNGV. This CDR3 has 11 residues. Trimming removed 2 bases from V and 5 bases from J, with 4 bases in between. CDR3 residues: CASSLFNEQYF. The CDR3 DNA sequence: TGTGCCAGCAGCTTATTTAACGAGCAGTACTTC.

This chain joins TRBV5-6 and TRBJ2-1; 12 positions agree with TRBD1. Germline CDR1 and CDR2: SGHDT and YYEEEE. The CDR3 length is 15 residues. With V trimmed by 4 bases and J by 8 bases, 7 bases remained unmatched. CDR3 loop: CASSVGQGASDEQFF. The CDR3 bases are TGTGCCAGCAGCGTGGGACAGGGGGCAAGCGATGAGCAGTTCTTC.

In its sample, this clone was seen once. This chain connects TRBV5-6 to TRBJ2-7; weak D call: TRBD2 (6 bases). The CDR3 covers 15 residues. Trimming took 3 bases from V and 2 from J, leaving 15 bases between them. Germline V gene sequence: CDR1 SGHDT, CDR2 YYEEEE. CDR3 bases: TGTGCCAGCAGCTCCTCCCGGGCGGGGCCCTACGAGCAGTACTTC. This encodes CASSSSRAGPYEQYF.

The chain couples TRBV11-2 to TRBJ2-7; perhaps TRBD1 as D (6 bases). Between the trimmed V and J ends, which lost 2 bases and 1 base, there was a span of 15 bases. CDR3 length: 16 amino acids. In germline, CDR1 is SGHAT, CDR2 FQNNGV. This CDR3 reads CASSLHKAQGSYEQYF. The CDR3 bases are TGTGCCAGCAGCTTACACAAAGCACAGGGTTCCTACGAGCAGTACTTC. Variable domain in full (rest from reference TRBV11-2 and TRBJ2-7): EAGVAQSPRYKIIEKRQSVAFWCNPISGHATLYWYQQILGQGPKLLIQFQNNGVVDDSQLPKDRFSAERLKGVDSTLKIQPAKLEDSAVYLCASSLHKAQGSYEQYFGPGTRLTVT.

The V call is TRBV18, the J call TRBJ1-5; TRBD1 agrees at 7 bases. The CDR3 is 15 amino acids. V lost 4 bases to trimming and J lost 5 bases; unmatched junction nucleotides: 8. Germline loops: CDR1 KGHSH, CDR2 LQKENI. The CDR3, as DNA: TGTGCCAGCTCACTGACGACAGGGCACTATCAGCCCCAGCATTTT. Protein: CASSLTTGHYQPQHF. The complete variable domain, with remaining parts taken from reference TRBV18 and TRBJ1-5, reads NAGVMQNPRHLVRRRGQEARLRCSPMKGHSHVYWYRQLPEEGLKFMVYLQKENIIDESGMPKERFSAEFPKEGPSILRIQQVVRGDSAAYFCASSLTTGHYQPQHFGDGTRLSIL.

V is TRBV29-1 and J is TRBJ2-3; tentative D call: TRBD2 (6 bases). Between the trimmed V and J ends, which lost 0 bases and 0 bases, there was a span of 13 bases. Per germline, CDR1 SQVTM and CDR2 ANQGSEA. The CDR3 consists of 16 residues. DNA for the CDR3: TGCAGCGTTGAAGATCGGGAGACTTCTAGCACAGATACGCAGTATTTT. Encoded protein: CSVEDRETSSTDTQYF.

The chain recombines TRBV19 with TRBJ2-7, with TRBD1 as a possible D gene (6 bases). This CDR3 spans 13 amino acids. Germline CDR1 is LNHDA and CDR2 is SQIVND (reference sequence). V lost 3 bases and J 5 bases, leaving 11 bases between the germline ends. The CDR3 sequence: CASSIRDTNEQYF. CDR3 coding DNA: TGTGCCAGTAGTATCCGGGACACAAACGAGCAGTACTTC. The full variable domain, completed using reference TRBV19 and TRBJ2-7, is DGGITQSPKYLFRKEGQNVTLSCEQNLNHDAMYWYRQDPGQGLRLIYYSQIVNDFQKGDIAEGYSVSREKKESFPLTVTSAQKNPTAFYLCASSIRDTNEQYFGPGTRLTVT.

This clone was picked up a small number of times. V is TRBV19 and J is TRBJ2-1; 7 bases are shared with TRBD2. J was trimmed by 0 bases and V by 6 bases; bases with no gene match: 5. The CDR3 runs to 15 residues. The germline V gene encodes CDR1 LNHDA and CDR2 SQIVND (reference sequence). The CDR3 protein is CASRLSGYSYNEQFF. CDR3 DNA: TGTGCCAGTAGACTTAGCGGGTACTCCTACAATGAGCAGTTCTTC. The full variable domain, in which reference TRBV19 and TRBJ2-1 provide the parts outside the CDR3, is DGGITQSPKYLFRKEGQNVTLSCEQNLNHDAMYWYRQDPGQGLRLIYYSQIVNDFQKGDIAEGYSVSREKKESFPLTVTSAQKNPTAFYLCASRLSGYSYNEQFFGPGTRLTVL.

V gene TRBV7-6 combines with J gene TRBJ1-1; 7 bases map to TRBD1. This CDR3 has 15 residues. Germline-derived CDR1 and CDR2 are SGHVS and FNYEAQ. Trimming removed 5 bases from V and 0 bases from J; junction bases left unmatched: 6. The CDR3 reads CASSTAGTVNTEAFF. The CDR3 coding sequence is TGTGCCAGCAGCACAGCTGGGACAGTGAACACTGAAGCTTTCTTT. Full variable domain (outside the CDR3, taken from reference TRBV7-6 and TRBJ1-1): GAGVSQSPRYKVTKRGQDVALRCDPISGHVSLYWYRQALGQGPEFLTYFNYEAQQDKSGLPNDRFSAERPEGSISTLTIQRTEQRDSAMYRCASSTAGTVNTEAFFGQGTRLTVV.